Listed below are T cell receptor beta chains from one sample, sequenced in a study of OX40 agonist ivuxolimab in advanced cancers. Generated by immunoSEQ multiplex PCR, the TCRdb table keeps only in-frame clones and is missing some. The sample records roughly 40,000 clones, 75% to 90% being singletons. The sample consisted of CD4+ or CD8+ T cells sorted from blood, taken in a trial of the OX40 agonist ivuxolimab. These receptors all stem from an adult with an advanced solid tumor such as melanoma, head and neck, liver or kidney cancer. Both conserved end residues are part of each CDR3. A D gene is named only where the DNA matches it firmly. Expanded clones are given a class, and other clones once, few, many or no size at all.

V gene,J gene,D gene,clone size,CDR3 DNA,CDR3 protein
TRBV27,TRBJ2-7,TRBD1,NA,TGTGCCAGCAGACTTACCGGGACAGGGGACCACGAGCAGTACTTC,CASRLTGTGDHEQYF
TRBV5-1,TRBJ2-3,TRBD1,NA,TGCGCCAGCAGCACCGAAGGACAGGCACCAGATACGCAGTATTTT,CASSTEGQAPDTQYF
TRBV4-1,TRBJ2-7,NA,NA,TGCGCCAGCAGCCAAGCTCTAGCTCTCGACGAGCAGTACTTC,CASSQALALDEQYF
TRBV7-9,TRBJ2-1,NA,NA,TGTGCCAGCCACGGGGATACCTCCTACAATGAGCAGTTCTTC,CASHGDTSYNEQFF
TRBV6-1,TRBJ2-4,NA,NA,TGTGCCAGCAGTGACCCCACCGGGTCCGTAGAACCTGTAGCCAAAAACATTCAGTACTTC,CASSDPTGSVEPVAKNIQYF
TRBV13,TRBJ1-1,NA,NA,TGTGCCAGCAGCTTACTCCCTGAAGCTTTCTTT,CASSLLPEAFF
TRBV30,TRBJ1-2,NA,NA,TGTGCCTGTGGGAGTAACTATGGCTACACCTTC,CACGSNYGYTF
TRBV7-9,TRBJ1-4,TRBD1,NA,TGTGCCAGCAGCTTACCGGGACAGGCGCTCGAACTGTTTTTT,CASSLPGQALELFF
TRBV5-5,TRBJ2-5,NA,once,TGTGCCAGCACCATGACAGGACAAGAGACCCAGTACTTC,CASTMTGQETQYF
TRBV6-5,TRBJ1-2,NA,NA,TGTGCCAGCAGTTACTCGCCCGTTAACTATGGCTACACCTTC,CASSYSPVNYGYTF
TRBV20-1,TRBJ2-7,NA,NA,TGCGGAGCAGGGCGAAACTACGAGCAGTACTTC,CGAGRNYEQYF
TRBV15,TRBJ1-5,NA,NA,TGTGCCACCAGCGCTTCTGGGTATAGCAATCAGCCCCAGCATTTT,CATSASGYSNQPQHF
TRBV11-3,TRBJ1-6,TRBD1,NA,TGTGCCAGCAGCTCCCCATTTAACCGGGACAGCCATTCACCCCTCCACTTT,CASSSPFNRDSHSPLHF
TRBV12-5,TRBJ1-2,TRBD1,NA,TGTGCTAGTGCCGGGGACAGGGGTACGAACTATGGCTACACCTTC,CASAGDRGTNYGYTF
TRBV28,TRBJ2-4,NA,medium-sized,TGTGCCAGCAGTGGACAGACGCTAGCCAAAAACATTCAGTACTTC,CASSGQTLAKNIQYF
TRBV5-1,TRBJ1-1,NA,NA,TGCGCCAGCAGCTCCGGGGAGTTTAAAGCTTTCTTT,CASSSGEFKAFF
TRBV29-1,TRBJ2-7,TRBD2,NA,TGCAGCGTTGAAGGGACTAGCGGGAGAGGCTACGAGCAGTACTTC,CSVEGTSGRGYEQYF
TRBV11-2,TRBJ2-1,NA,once,TGTGCCAGCAGCTCCCGGGGGACCTCCTACAATGAGCAGTTCTTC,CASSSRGTSYNEQFF
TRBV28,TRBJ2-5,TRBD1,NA,TGTGCCAGCGCCGGGACAGGTGGACAAGAGACCCAGTACTTC,CASAGTGGQETQYF
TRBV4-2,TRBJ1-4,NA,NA,TGTGCCAGCAGCCCAGGCGCGGAGCAGCGTAATGAAAAACTGTTTTTT,CASSPGAEQRNEKLFF
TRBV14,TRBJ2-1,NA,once,TGTGCCAGCAGCCAAGTAGGGTTCAATGAGCAGTTCTTC,CASSQVGFNEQFF
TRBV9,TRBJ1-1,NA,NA,TGTGCCAGCAGCGTAGAAGGCCAGAACACTGAAGCTTTCTTT,CASSVEGQNTEAFF
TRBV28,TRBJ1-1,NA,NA,TGTGCCAGCAGCCCCCTCATAATGAACACTGAAGCTTTCTTT,CASSPLIMNTEAFF
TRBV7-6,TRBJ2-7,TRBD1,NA,TGTGCCAGCAGCTTAGCCACAGGGGGCTTTGACGAGCAGTACTTC,CASSLATGGFDEQYF
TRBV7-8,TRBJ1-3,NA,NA,TGTGCCAGCAGCCCAAGGGGTACAGCTGGAAACACCATATATTTT,CASSPRGTAGNTIYF
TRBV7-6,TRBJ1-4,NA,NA,TGTGCCAGCAGCTCACGGGAGAGTGAGGATGAAAAACTGTTTTTT,CASSSRESEDEKLFF
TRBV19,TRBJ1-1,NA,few,TGTGCCAGTAGTAGTACAGAAGCTTTCTTT,CASSSTEAFF
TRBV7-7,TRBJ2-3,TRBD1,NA,TGTGCCAGCAGCTACTATCAGGGGGCGGATACGCAGTATTTT,CASSYYQGADTQYF
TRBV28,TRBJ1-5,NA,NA,TGTGCCAGCAGTTTCGGGTACAGGTCCAAAAATCAGCCCCAGCATTTT,CASSFGYRSKNQPQHF
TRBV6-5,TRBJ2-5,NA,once,TGTGCCAGCAGTTATATTTCAGATACCCAAGAGACCCAGTACTTC,CASSYISDTQETQYF
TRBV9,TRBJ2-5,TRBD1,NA,TGTGCCAGCAGCGTACGGGACAGGTCAGGAGAGACCCAGTACTTC,CASSVRDRSGETQYF
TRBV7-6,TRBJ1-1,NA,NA,TGTGCCAGCAGTCTTACCGGGGGATCTGAAGCTTTCTTT,CASSLTGGSEAFF
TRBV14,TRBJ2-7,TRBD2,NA,TGTGCCAGCAGCCCCAGAGGCGGGAGGATCTACGAGCAGTACTTC,CASSPRGGRIYEQYF
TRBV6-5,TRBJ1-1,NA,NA,TGTGCCAGCAGTTGGGTCGGGCGGGTCGACACTGAAGCTTTCTTT,CASSWVGRVDTEAFF
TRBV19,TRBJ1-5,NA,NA,TGTGCCAGTAGTCCCTCCAGGGGTAGCAATCAGCCCCAGCATTTT,CASSPSRGSNQPQHF
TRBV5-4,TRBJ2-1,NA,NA,TGTGCCAGCAGCTTGGGACTTTTAAGCTACCTCTCCTACAATGAGCAGTTCTTC,CASSLGLLSYLSYNEQFF
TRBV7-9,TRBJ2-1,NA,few,TGTGCCAGCAGCTTATTTTCCCCGGAGGGGTCCAATGAGCAGTTCTTC,CASSLFSPEGSNEQFF
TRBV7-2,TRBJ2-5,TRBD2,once,TGTGCCAGCAGCCCCCGTGCTAGCGGGTACCAAGAGACCCAGTACTTC,CASSPRASGYQETQYF
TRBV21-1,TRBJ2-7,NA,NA,TGTGCCAGCACCCCGGTCCGACTAGCGAGCGAGCAGTACTTC,CASTPVRLASEQYF
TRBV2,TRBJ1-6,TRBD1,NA,TGTGCCAGCAGGCTTACCCCGGGACAGCCTAGGTCACCCCTCCACTTT,CASRLTPGQPRSPLHF
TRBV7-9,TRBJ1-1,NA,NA,TGTGCCAGCAGGGAGGTGGGCACTGAAGCTTTCTTT,CASREVGTEAFF
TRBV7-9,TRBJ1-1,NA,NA,TGTGCCAGCAGCCCCGGGGGTGAAGCTTTCTTT,CASSPGGEAFF
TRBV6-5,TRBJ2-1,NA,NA,TGTGCCAGCAGTTACTCGACCACCAAGGGCTACAATGAGCAGTTCTTC,CASSYSTTKGYNEQFF
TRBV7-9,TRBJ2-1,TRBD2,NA,TGTGCCAGCAGCCAAGGACTAGCGGGCTTAGGTGAGCAGTTCTTC,CASSQGLAGLGEQFF
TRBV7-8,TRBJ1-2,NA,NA,TGTGCCACCACTTTTGGGGGTGGCTACACCTTC,CATTFGGGYTF
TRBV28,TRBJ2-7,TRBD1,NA,TGTGCCAGCAGTTTCACAGGGGCTTACTACGAGCAGTACTTC,CASSFTGAYYEQYF
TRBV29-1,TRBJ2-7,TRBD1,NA,TGCAGCGTACGGGACAGGGGGAACTACGAGCAGTACTTC,CSVRDRGNYEQYF
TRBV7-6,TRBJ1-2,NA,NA,TGTGCCAGCAGCCCCGGGACATCTTATAACTATGGCTACACCTTC,CASSPGTSYNYGYTF
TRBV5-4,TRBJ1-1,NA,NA,TGTGCCAGCATTCTAAACACTGAAGCTTTCTTT,CASILNTEAFF
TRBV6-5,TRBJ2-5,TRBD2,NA,TGTGCCACCACCCTGGGACTAGCGGGAGCGGAGCAGTACTTC,CATTLGLAGAEQYF
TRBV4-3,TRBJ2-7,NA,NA,TGCGCCAGCAGCCAAGATGAGAACGAGCAGTACTTC,CASSQDENEQYF
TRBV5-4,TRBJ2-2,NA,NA,TGTGCCAGCAGCTTGGGTACAGGGAACACCGGGGAGCTGTTTTTT,CASSLGTGNTGELFF
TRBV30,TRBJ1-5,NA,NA,TGTGCCTGGAGTGTACCGGGGGTAGCTCAGCCCCAGCATTTT,CAWSVPGVAQPQHF
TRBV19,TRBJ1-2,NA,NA,TGTGCCAGTAGTATGGGGCCGACGACTAAAGGCTACACCTTC,CASSMGPTTKGYTF
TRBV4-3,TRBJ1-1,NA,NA,TGCGCCAGCAGCCAAGAAGAAAACGATGTTAACACTGAAGCTTTCTTT,CASSQEENDVNTEAFF
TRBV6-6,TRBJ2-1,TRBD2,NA,TGTGCCAGCAGTTATTCGGGGGGGGCCGATGAGCAGTTCTTC,CASSYSGGADEQFF
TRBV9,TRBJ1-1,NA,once,TGTGCCAGCAGCGGAGCCCCCTGGGGAGATAACACTGAAGCTTTCTTT,CASSGAPWGDNTEAFF
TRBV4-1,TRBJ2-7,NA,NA,TGCGCCAGCAGCCAAGAAGGTAGCCGGCCCGGCTACGAGCAGTACTTC,CASSQEGSRPGYEQYF
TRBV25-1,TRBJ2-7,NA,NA,TGTGCCAGCAGTGAAACCACAGGGTTGCTCTACGAGCAGTACTTC,CASSETTGLLYEQYF
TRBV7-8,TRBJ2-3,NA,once,TGTGCCAGCAGCTTAGCGCGCGGGTACACAGATACGCAGTATTTT,CASSLARGYTDTQYF